Presented here are 15 T cell receptor beta chains from one specimen sequenced in a study of blood T cell repertoires in COVID-19. Here immunoSEQ multiplex PCR was the method, and the copy in TCRdb shows in-frame clones only, minus some. The data show some 180,000 clones, 70% to 85% seen once. Sequencing input: peripheral blood. Every receptor here comes from a man over 45 who had recovered from COVID-19.

The chain joins TRBV30 to TRBJ2-7, with 12 bases lining up with TRBD2. Trimming took 3 bases from V and 2 from J; bases not matched to a gene: 11. Germline V lookup: CDR1 GTSNPN, CDR2 SVGIG (reference sequence). The CDR3 is 17 amino acids. The CDR3: CAWSEGLAGPGAYEQYF. The CDR3 DNA is TGTGCCTGGAGCGAGGGACTAGCGGGTCCCGGGGCCTACGAGCAGTACTTC.

This clone was recorded a few times. The chain joins TRBV4-3 to TRBJ2-1; 8 bases line up with TRBD1. From germline, CDR1 is LGHNA and CDR2 YSLEER. The CDR3 runs 15 residues. V lost 4 bases, J lost 5 bases, and 7 bases stayed unmatched. CDR3 protein: CASSLATGEHNEQFF. The CDR3 DNA is TGCGCCAGCAGCCTCGCGACAGGGGAACACAATGAGCAGTTCTTC.

The chain carries TRBV7-5 and TRBJ1-1; TRBD1 is taken as the D call from the table, unchecked against the DNA. TRBV7-5 is classified as a pseudogene. This CDR3 has 19 residues. The CDR3: CVRSPESPPGEFGNTEAFF. DNA of the CDR3: TGTGTCAGAAGCCCAGAATCTCCTCCAGGGGAGTTTGGGAACACTGAAGCTTTCTTT.

J is TRBJ1-6 and V is TRBV7-2, with 9 nucleotides matching TRBD1. CDR3 size: 18 residues. V dropped 4 bases and J dropped 0; count of bases not matched to a gene: 7. Per germline, CDR1 SGHTA and CDR2 FQGNSA. CDR3 region: CASSSGTGKSSYNSPLHF. Here the CDR3 DNA reads TGTGCCAGCAGCTCAGGGACAGGGAAGAGCTCCTATAATTCACCCCTCCACTTT.

This clone appeared once. CDR3 residues: CASGPLKAYTEAFF. CDR3 bases: TGTGCTAGTGGGCCCCTAAAAGCGTACACTGAAGCTTTCTTT. The V gene is TRBV12-5, the J gene TRBJ1-1; unclear D gene. The CDR3 runs 14 residues. Germline CDR1 is LGHNT and CDR2 is FRNRAP. The ends were cut back, 6 bases at V and 3 bases at J, with 14 bases in the middle.

This clone was seen a single time. This chain uses TRBV19 with TRBJ2-3; 10 bases are a match to TRBD2. The CDR3 runs to 15 residues. CDR1 is LNHDA and CDR2 is SQIVND in the germline V gene (reference sequence). J gave up 0 bases and V 7 bases, and 4 bases lay outside the gene matches. As DNA, the CDR3 is TGTGCCAGTACCCGGACTAGCGGAAGCACAGATACGCAGTATTTT. This encodes CASTRTSGSTDTQYF.

CDR3 sequence (DNA): TGTGCCAGCAGCTTCAAAGCTGGACTAGCCCCGCAGTATTTT. Encoded protein: CASSFKAGLAPQYF. The chain is built from TRBV7-3 and TRBJ2-3, with 8 positions matching TRBD2. V dropped 3 bases and J dropped 10; count of bases not matched to a gene: 9. CDR3 size: 14 residues. CDR1 is SGHTA and CDR2 is FQGTGA in the germline V gene.

This rearrangement joins TRBV6-1 to TRBJ2-2, with D maybe TRBD1 (6 bases). Germline lookup yields CDR1 MNHNS and CDR2 SASEGT. The CDR3 is 15 residues long. V was shortened by 3 bases and J by 4 bases, with 12 bases between the two germline ends. Written as DNA, the CDR3 is TGTGCCAGCAGTGATCTTACAGGGCCCACCGGGGAGCTGTTTTTT. Translating it yields CASSDLTGPTGELFF.

This chain joins TRBV27 and TRBJ1-2; D is ambiguous. CDR3 length: 17 amino acids. Germline CDR1 and CDR2: MNHEY and SMNVEV (reference sequence). V was trimmed by 3 bases and J by 6 bases, leaving 23 bases between them. CDR3 sequence: CASSLSFRGPGGDGYTF. CDR3 sequence (DNA): TGTGCCAGCAGTTTGAGTTTCCGAGGACCGGGCGGGGATGGCTACACCTTC.

The J gene is TRBJ2-5, the V gene TRBV20-1; D gene unclear. Trimming pared 3 bases from V and 1 base from J, leaving 3 bases between. This CDR3 spans 11 amino acids. CDR1 and CDR2 from the germline V gene are DFQATT and SNEGSKA (reference sequence). The CDR3 DNA follows: TGCAGTGCTAGCAGCCAAGAGACCCAGTACTTC. Its protein is CSASSQETQYF.

This clone has more than one count but fewer than ten. V and J are TRBV2 and TRBJ1-2; TRBD1 matches 8 bases. Germline CDR1 is SNHLY and CDR2 is FYNNEI. V shed 8 bases, J shed 5 bases, and the junction held 4 bases outside the gene matches. This CDR3 has 12 amino acids. CDR3 in amino acids: CASGDRRYGYTF. DNA of the CDR3: TGTGCCAGCGGGGACAGGAGGTATGGCTACACCTTC. Complete variable domain (other parts from reference TRBV2 and TRBJ1-2): EPEVTQTPSHQVTQMGQEVILRCVPISNHLYFYWYRQILGQKVEFLVSFYNNEISEKSEIFDDQFSVERPDGSNFTLKIRSTKLEDSAMYFCASGDRRYGYTFGSGTRLTVV.

The gene calls are TRBV4-3 and TRBJ2-7, with D perhaps matching TRBD2 (5 bases). CDR1 and CDR2 (germline): LGHNA, YSLEER. Between the trimmed V and J ends, which lost 0 bases and 4 bases, there was a span of 10 bases. This CDR3 has 14 residues. CDR3 loop: CASSQDRRGYEQYF. CDR3 bases: TGCGCCAGCAGCCAAGATCGTAGAGGGTACGAGCAGTACTTC.

The J gene is TRBJ2-1, the V gene TRBV6-5, with 8 bases identical to TRBD1. The length of the CDR3 is 16 residues. Per germline, CDR1 MNHEY and CDR2 SVGAGI. J lost 4 bases, V lost 2 bases, and 7 bases had no gene match. The CDR3 loop reads CASSYQRDRPYNEQFF. The CDR3 DNA reads TGTGCCAGCAGTTACCAACGGGACAGGCCTTACAATGAGCAGTTCTTC.

V usage is TRBV19 and J usage is TRBJ1-3; 7 bases agree with TRBD1. Germline loops: CDR1 LNHDA, CDR2 SQIVND (reference sequence). The trim removed 5 bases at V and 9 bases at J, leaving 7 bases unmatched. CDR3 size: 13 residues. Here the CDR3 reads CASSVTGKSTIYF. The DNA of the CDR3 is TGTGCCAGTAGTGTGACAGGGAAGAGCACCATATATTTT. The full variable domain, its missing parts supplied by reference TRBV19 and TRBJ1-3, is DGGITQSPKYLFRKEGQNVTLSCEQNLNHDAMYWYRQDPGQGLRLIYYSQIVNDFQKGDIAEGYSVSREKKESFPLTVTSAQKNPTAFYLCASSVTGKSTIYFGEGSWLTVV.

The chain joins TRBV23-1 to TRBJ2-7, with D perhaps TRBD2 (5 bases). TRBV23-1 is classed as an ORF, of uncertain function. This CDR3 comprises 13 residues. The V and J ends lost 6 bases and 3 bases respectively, with 12 bases between them. The CDR3 region is CASSLSAYYEQYF. In nucleotides, the CDR3 is TGCGCCAGCAGCCTTAGCGCCTACTACGAGCAGTACTTC.